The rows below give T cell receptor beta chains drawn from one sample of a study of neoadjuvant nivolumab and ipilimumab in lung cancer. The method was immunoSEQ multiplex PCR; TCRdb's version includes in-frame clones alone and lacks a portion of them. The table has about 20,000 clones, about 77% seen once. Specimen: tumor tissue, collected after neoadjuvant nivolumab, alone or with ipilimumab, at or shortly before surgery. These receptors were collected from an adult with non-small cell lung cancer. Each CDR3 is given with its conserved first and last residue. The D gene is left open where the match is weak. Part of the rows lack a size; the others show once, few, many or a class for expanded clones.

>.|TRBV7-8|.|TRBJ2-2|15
TGTGCCAGCAGCTTGGGTGGGTCGAGCACCGGGGAGCTGTTTTTT
CASSLGGSSTGELFF
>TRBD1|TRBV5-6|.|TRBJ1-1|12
TGTGCCAGCAGCCCCGGGACAGCTAAAGCTTTCTTT
CASSPGTAKAFF
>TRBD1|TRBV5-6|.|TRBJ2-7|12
TGTGCCTCCGGGACAGGGGGCTCTGTGCAGTACTTC
CASGTGGSVQYF
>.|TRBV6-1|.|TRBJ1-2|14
TGTGCCAGCAGTGAACCCGGCAGCTACTATGGCTACACCTTC
CASSEPGSYYGYTF
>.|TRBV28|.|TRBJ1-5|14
TGTGCCAGCAGTTTGGGCAGCAGCAATCAGCCCCAGCATTTT
CASSLGSSNQPQHF
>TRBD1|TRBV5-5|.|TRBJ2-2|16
TGTGCCAGCAGCTTGGTGTGGACAGGGCGACCCGGGGAGCTGTTTTTT
CASSLVWTGRPGELFF
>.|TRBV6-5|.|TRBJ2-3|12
TGTGCCAGCCGGCCCGGGACAGATACGCAGTATTTT
CASRPGTDTQYF
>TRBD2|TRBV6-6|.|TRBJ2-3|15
TGTGCCAGCAGCCCCAGCGGGAGGTGGACAGATACGCAGTATTTT
CASSPSGRWTDTQYF
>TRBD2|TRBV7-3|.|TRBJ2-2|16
TGTGCCAGCAGCCCCCGGACTAGAGTAGACACCGGGGAGCTGTTTTTT
CASSPRTRVDTGELFF
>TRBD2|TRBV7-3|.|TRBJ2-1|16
TGTGCCAGCAGCTCATTCGGACTAGCGGACTACAATGAGCAGTTCTTC
CASSSFGLADYNEQFF
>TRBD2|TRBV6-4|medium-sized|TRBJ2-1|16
TGTGCCAGCAGTGACTCTGCGGGAGGTGGGTTCAATGAGCAGTTCTTC
CASSDSAGGGFNEQFF
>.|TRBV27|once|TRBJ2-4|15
TGTGCCAGCAGTTTATCGCGGGGTCCGAAAAACATTCAGTACTTC
CASSLSRGPKNIQYF
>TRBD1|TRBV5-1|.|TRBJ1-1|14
TGCGCCAGCAGCCTGGCCGCTTCAGGGGGCATCGCTTTCTTT
CASSLAASGGIAFF
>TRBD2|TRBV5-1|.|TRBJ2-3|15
TGCGCCAGCAGCAGTATGACCGGGAGGACAGATACGCAGTATTTT
CASSSMTGRTDTQYF
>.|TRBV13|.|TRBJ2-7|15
TGTGCCAGCAGCTCCTATCGTACAGCACCAAACGAGCAGTACTTC
CASSSYRTAPNEQYF
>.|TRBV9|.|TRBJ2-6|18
TGTGCCAGCAGCCTCTACGGGGCGGCCAGCTCTGGGGCCAACGTCCTGACTTTC
CASSLYGAASSGANVLTF
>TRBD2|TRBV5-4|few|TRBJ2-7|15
TGTGCCAGCAGCTTTGTAGCTAGCGGGCCCTACGAGCAGTACTTC
CASSFVASGPYEQYF
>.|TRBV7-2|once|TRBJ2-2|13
TGTGCCGGGGGGGCCAAAAACACCGGGGAGCTGTTTTTT
CAGGAKNTGELFF
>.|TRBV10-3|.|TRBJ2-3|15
TGTGCCACCTTAGGAGGACACCAAAGCACAGATACGCAGTATTTT
CATLGGHQSTDTQYF
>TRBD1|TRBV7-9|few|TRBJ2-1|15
TGTGCCAGCAGCTTAACGAGGACAGGGGACAATGAGCAGTTCTTC
CASSLTRTGDNEQFF
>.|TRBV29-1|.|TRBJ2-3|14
TGCAGCGTTGGGACAGACCTAAGCACAGATACGCAGTATTTT
CSVGTDLSTDTQYF
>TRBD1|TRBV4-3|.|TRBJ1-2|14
TGCGCCAGCAGCCAAGGACAGGGTTTGAGAGGCTACACCTTC
CASSQGQGLRGYTF
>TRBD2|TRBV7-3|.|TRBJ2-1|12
TGTGCCAGCAGCTTAACGGGACTAAAGCAGTTCTTC
CASSLTGLKQFF
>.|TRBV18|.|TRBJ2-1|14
TGTGCCAGCTCACCACCGGGACCTTTCAATGAGCAGTTCTTC
CASSPPGPFNEQFF
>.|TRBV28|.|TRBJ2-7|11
TGTGCCAGCAGTCTCCAGAGCGAGCAGTACTTC
CASSLQSEQYF
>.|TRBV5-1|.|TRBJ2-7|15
TGCGCCAGCAGCCGGATAGGGGCCTCCCCCTACGAGCAGTACTTC
CASSRIGASPYEQYF
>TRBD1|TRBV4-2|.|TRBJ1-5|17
TGTGCCCGGGACAGACACATATACCGTTCCCGTAATCAGCCCCAGCATTTT
CARDRHIYRSRNQPQHF
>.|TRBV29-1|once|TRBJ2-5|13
TGCAGCGTGCGGGGTCTGGCACAAGAGACCCAGTACTTC
CSVRGLAQETQYF
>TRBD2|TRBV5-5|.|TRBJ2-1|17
TGTGCCAGCATCCCAATCCTAGCGGGAGCGGGGTACAATGAGCAGTTCTTC
CASIPILAGAGYNEQFF
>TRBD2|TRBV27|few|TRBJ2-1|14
TGTGCCAGCAGCTTAGCGGGACCCTACAATGAGCAGTTCTTC
CASSLAGPYNEQFF
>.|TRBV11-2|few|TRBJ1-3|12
TGTGCCAGCAGCTTATCTGGAAACACCATATATTTT
CASSLSGNTIYF
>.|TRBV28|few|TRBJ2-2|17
TGTGCCAGCAGCCGTCCCCTTTTTCCTCCCAACACCGGGGAGCTGTTTTTT
CASSRPLFPPNTGELFF
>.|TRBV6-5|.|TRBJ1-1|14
TGTGCCAGCAGTTACGCAGGGGCTCGGACTGAAGCTTTCTTT
CASSYAGARTEAFF
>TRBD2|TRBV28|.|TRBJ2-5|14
TGTGCCAGCTCGAGTAGCGGGAGGGGGGAGACCCAGTACTTC
CASSSSGRGETQYF
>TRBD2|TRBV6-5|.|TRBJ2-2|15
TGTGCCAGCAGAAAGTTTCCTAGCGGGACCGGGGAGCTGTTTTTT
CASRKFPSGTGELFF
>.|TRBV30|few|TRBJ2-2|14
TGTGCCTGGAGTGTAAACAGCTTCTCCGGGGAGCTGTTTTTT
CAWSVNSFSGELFF
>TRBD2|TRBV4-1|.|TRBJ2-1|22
TGCGCCAGCAGCCAAGATAGCCTCACGTCGGGTGCCGGGACTAGCGGGAACAATGAGCAGTTCTTC
CASSQDSLTSGAGTSGNNEQFF
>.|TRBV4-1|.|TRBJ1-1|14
TGCGCCAGCAGCCAACTACTCTGGAACACTGAAGCTTTCTTT
CASSQLLWNTEAFF
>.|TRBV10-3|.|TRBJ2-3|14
TGTGCCATCAGTTCGGGTAGCGGCACAGATACGCAGTATTTT
CAISSGSGTDTQYF
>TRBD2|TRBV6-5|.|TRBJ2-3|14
TGTGCCAGCAGTTATCGAGGGAGGGCAGATACGCAGTATTTT
CASSYRGRADTQYF
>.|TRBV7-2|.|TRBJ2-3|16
TGTGCCAGCAGCTTAGCGGGATCGGTAGGGCAAGATACGCAGTATTTT
CASSLAGSVGQDTQYF
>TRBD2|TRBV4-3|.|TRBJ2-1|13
TGCGCCAGCAGCCATACTAGCGGGAGTGAGCAGTTCTTC
CASSHTSGSEQFF
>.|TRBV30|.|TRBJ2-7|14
TGTGCCTGGAGTGATTATCAGCGGTACTACGAGCAGTACTTC
CAWSDYQRYYEQYF
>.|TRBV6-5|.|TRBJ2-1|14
TGTGCCAGCAGTTACCGGCAGGTATACAATGAGCAGTTCTTC
CASSYRQVYNEQFF
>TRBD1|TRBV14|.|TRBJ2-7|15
TGTGCCAGCAGCCAAAGGGGGACAGCCCTTGGCGAGCAGTACTTC
CASSQRGTALGEQYF
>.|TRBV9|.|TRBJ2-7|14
TGTGCCAGCAGCGTAGATGGGCAAACCTACGAGCAGTACTTC
CASSVDGQTYEQYF
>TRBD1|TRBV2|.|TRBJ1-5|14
TGTGCCAGCAGCAACCAGGGGGGAAATCAGCCCCAGCATTTT
CASSNQGGNQPQHF
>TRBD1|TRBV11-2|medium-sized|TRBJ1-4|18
TGTGCCAGCAGCCCACAGGGGGCCGGTCCCGGAGCTAATGAAAAACTGTTTTTT
CASSPQGAGPGANEKLFF
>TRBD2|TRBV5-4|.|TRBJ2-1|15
TGTGCCAGCAGCCCAAGCGGGACCTCCTACAATGAGCAGTTCTTC
CASSPSGTSYNEQFF
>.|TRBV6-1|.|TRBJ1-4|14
TGTGCCAGCAGCCGGGAGAAGGCTAATGAAAAACTGTTTTTT
CASSREKANEKLFF
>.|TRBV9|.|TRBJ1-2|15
TGTGCCAGCAGCATCGATGGGACCGATAACTATGGCTACACCTTC
CASSIDGTDNYGYTF